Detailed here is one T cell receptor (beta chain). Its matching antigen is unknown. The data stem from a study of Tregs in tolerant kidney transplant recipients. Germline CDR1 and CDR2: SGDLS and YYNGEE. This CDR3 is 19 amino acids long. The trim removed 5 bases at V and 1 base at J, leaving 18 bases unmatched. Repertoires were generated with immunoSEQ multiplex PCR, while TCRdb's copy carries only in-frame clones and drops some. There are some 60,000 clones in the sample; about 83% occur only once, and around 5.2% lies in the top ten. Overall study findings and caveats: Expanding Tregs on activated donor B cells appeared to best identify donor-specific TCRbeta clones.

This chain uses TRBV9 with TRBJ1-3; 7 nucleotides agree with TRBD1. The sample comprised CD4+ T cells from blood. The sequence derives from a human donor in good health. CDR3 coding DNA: TGTGCCAGCAGTAGATCGGCGGGAACAGGGGATCTTTCTGGAAACACCATATATTTT. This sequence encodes CASSRSAGTGDLSGNTIYF.